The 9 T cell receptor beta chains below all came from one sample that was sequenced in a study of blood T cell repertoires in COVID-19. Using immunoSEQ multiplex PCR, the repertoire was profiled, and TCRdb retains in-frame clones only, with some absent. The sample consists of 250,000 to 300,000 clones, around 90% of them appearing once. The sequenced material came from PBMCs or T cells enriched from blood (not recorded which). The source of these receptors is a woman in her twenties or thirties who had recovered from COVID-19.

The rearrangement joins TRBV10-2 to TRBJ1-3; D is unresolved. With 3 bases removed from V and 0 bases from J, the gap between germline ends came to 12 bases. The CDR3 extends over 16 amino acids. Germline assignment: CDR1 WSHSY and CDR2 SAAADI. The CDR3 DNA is TGCGCCAGCAGTGATGGCAGCGTCTTCTCTGGAAACACCATATATTTT. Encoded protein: CASSDGSVFSGNTIYF.

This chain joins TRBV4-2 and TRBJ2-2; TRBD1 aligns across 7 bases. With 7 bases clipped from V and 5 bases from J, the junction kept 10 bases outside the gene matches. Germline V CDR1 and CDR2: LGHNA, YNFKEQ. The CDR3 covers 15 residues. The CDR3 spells CASNYRGQGTGELFF. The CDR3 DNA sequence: TGTGCCAGCAACTACAGGGGTCAGGGGACCGGGGAGCTGTTTTTT.

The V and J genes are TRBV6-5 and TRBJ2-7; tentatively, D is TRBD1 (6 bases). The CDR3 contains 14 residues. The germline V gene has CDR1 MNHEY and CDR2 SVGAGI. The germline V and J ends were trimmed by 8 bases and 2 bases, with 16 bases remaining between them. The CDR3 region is CASLGPEGAYEQYF. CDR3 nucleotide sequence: TGTGCCAGCCTGGGGCCAGAGGGGGCCTACGAGCAGTACTTC.

The CDR3 region is CAWTQGGAGNTIYF. The CDR3 nucleotides read TGTGCCTGGACCCAAGGGGGAGCTGGAAACACCATATATTTT. The chain joins TRBV30 to TRBJ1-3; possible D gene TRBD1, 6 bases. CDR3 length: 14 amino acids. Germline CDR1 is GTSNPN and CDR2 is SVGIG (reference sequence). Trimming pared 4 bases from V and 2 bases from J, leaving 12 bases between. Together with reference TRBV30 and TRBJ1-3, the CDR3 gives the full variable domain: SQTIHQWPATLVQPVGSPLSLECTVEGTSNPNLYWYRQAAGRGLQLLFYSVGIGQISSEVPQNLSASRPQDRQFILSSKKLLLSDSGFYLCAWTQGGAGNTIYFGEGSWLTVV.

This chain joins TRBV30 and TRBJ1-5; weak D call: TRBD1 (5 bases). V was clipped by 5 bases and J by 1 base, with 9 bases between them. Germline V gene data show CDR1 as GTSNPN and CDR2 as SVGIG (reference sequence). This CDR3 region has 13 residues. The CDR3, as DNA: TGTGCCTGGGGGGCGGGGAGCAATCAGCCCCAGCATTTT. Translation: CAWGAGSNQPQHF.

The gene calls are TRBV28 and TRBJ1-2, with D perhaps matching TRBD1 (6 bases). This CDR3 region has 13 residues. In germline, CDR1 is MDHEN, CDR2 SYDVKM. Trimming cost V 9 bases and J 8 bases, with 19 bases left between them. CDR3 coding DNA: TGTGCCAGTCGGATTGGGGGGGCGGGCGGCTACACCTTC. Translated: CASRIGGAGGYTF.

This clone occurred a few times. This chain's CDR3 is CASSRDRNTGELFF. The DNA of the CDR3 is TGCGCCAGCAGCCGGGACAGGAACACCGGGGAGCTGTTTTTT. The J gene is TRBJ2-2, the V gene TRBV5-1; 7 bases are a match to TRBD1. Germline V gives CDR1 SGHRS, CDR2 YFSETQ. V shed 4 bases, J shed 1 base, and the junction held 1 base outside the gene matches. The CDR3 covers 14 residues.

The CDR3 nucleotides read TGCGCCAGCCAAGGGACAGGGGAGAGATTGGGCTATGGCTACACCTTC. Amino acid sequence: CASQGTGERLGYGYTF. The genes are TRBV5-1 and TRBJ1-2, with 10 bases aligning to TRBD1. The CDR3 length is 16 residues. With 7 bases clipped from V and 4 bases from J, the junction kept 13 bases outside the gene matches. Germline values: CDR1 SGHRS, CDR2 YFSETQ.

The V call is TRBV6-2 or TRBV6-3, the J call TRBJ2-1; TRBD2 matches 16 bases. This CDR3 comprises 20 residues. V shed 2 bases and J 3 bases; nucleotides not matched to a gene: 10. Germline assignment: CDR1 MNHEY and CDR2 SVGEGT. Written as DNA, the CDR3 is TGTGCCAGCAGTTACGCTCCGGGACTAGCGGGGGGGCATAACTACAATGAGCAGTTCTTC. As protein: CASSYAPGLAGGHNYNEQFF.